Below, 23 T cell receptor beta chains from the same sample are listed, as sequenced in a study of technical replicates of blood from a handful of donors. Profiling relied on immunoSEQ multiplex PCR, and the TCRdb table lists in-frame clones only, not all of them. The profile shows about 70,000 clones, more than 75% of them singletons. The sequenced material came from PBMCs. These receptors were obtained from a human donor in good health. Some clones in this sample may be carry-over from other donors' samples.

The gene calls are TRBV5-4 and TRBJ1-6, with TRBD1 matching 10 bases. This CDR3 region has 20 residues. The germline gives CDR1 SGHNT, CDR2 YYREEE (reference sequence). V dropped 0 bases and J dropped 0; count of bases not matched to a gene: 9. The chain's CDR3 is CASSLARTGGLNSYNSPLHF. CDR3 nucleotide sequence: TGTGCCAGCAGCTTGGCGAGGACAGGGGGTTTGAACTCCTATAATTCACCCCTCCACTTT.

The CDR3 DNA reads TGTGCCAGCAGCCCACAACAGACAGTAATGGTGCAGTACTTC. Translating it yields CASSPQQTVMVQYF. This chain connects TRBV7-9 to TRBJ2-7; a weak D match, TRBD1 (5 bases). The length of the CDR3 is 14 residues. The V gene lost 5 bases and the J gene lost 9 bases, with 20 bases spanning the gap. CDR1 and CDR2 (germline): SEHNR, FQNEAQ (reference sequence).

V gene TRBV9 combines with J gene TRBJ1-2; D is perhaps TRBD1 (6 bases). The CDR3 has 14 amino acids. V lost 3 bases and J lost 5, with 14 bases in between. CDR1 is SGDLS, CDR2 YYNGEE, per germline. This CDR3 reads CASSASSGVYGYTF. CDR3 nucleotide sequence: TGTGCCAGCAGCGCTTCCTCAGGGGTTTATGGCTACACCTTC.

V is TRBV7-3 and J is TRBJ2-1; the match to TRBD2 covers 7 bases. Germline CDR1 and CDR2: SGHTA and FQGTGA. J lost 9 bases, V lost 3 bases, and 8 bases had no gene match. The CDR3 has 14 amino acids. CDR3 nucleotide sequence: TGTGCCAGCAGCTTCGAGGGAGGGCCCGGTGAGCAGTTCTTC. It translates to CASSFEGGPGEQFF. The variable domain in full, with the rest retrieved from reference TRBV7-3 and TRBJ2-1, is GAGVSQTPSNKVTEKGKYVELRCDPISGHTALYWYRQSLGQGPEFLIYFQGTGAADDSGLPNDRFFAVRPEGSVSTLKIQRTERGDSAVYLCASSFEGGPGEQFFGPGTRLTVL.

The rearrangement joins TRBV5-4 to TRBJ2-7; a possible D gene is TRBD1 (6 bases). Germline CDR1 reads SGHNT; CDR2 reads YYREEE (reference sequence). V was cut by 0 bases and J by 1 base, with 11 bases left in between. The CDR3 totals 15 residues. The CDR3 bases are TGTGCCAGCAGCTTGGATGGGGGCCGGTCCTACGAGCAGTACTTC. Protein: CASSLDGGRSYEQYF.

CDR3 nucleotides: TGTGCCAGCAGCACCGACAGATACGAGCAGTACTTC. Translation gives CASSTDRYEQYF. The J gene is TRBJ2-7, the V gene TRBV5-5; the D gene is possibly TRBD1 (5 bases). Germline V gene sequence: CDR1 SGHKS, CDR2 YYEKEE (reference sequence). This CDR3 contains 12 residues. The V end was cut by 4 bases, the J end by 4 bases, with 9 bases between.

This chain links TRBV14 with TRBJ2-1; TRBD2 matches 11 bases. Germline CDR1 is SGHDN and CDR2 is FVKESK. The CDR3 is 18 amino acids. Trimming at V came to 0 bases and at J to 12 bases, leaving 16 bases not matched to a gene. For the CDR3, the DNA is TGTGCCAGCAGCCAAGAGGGGGTGGGCCTAGCGGGAGGACTTGTGCAGTTCTTC. Its protein product is CASSQEGVGLAGGLVQFF. Based on the CDR3 plus reference TRBV14 and TRBJ2-1, the full variable domain is EAGVTQFPSHSVIEKGQTVTLRCDPISGHDNLYWYRRVMGKEIKFLLHFVKESKQDESGMPNNRFLAERTGGTYSTLKVQPAELEDSGVYFCASSQEGVGLAGGLVQFFGPGTRLTVL.

The sample holds a few counts of this clone. V and J are TRBV19 and TRBJ1-4, with TRBD1 as a possible D gene (6 bases). The CDR3 has 14 residues. CDR1 is LNHDA and CDR2 is SQIVND in the germline V gene (reference sequence). V lost 4 bases to trimming and J lost 5 bases, with 11 bases between them. The CDR3 protein is CASSTQGQNEKLFF. The CDR3 DNA reads as TGTGCCAGTAGTACTCAGGGACAAAATGAAAAACTGTTTTTT.

The chain recombines TRBV19 with TRBJ2-1; 8 positions agree with TRBD2. Per germline, CDR1 LNHDA and CDR2 SQIVND (reference sequence). V trimming: 10 bases; J trimming: 0 bases; junction bases outside the gene matches: 14. The CDR3 spans 17 residues. The DNA for the CDR3 is TGTGCCACGAGCCAGGCGGGGGGCCGTAGCTCCTACAATGAGCAGTTCTTC. Translating it yields CATSQAGGRSSYNEQFF.

CDR3: CASSLVEALVSTDTQYF. CDR3 in DNA: TGTGCCAGCAGCTTAGTTGAGGCCCTCGTGAGCACAGATACGCAGTATTTT. V usage is TRBV7-8 and J usage is TRBJ2-3; D uncertain. Germline CDR1 and CDR2: SGHVS and FQNEAQ. The CDR3 is 17 residues long. V was shortened by 1 base and J by 0 bases, with 14 bases between the two germline ends.

The chain uses TRBV6-5 and TRBJ2-2; weak D call: TRBD2 (6 bases). V shed 2 bases and J shed 0 bases, with 10 bases lying between them. The CDR3 has 16 residues. Germline V gene data show CDR1 as MNHEY and CDR2 as SVGAGI. The CDR3 loop is CASSYRGDANTGELFF. The DNA of the CDR3 is TGTGCCAGCAGTTACCGCGGGGACGCGAACACCGGGGAGCTGTTTTTT.

The chain combines TRBV5-1 with TRBJ2-2, with 8 bases lining up with TRBD1. The CDR3 loop spans 14 amino acids. With V trimmed by 3 bases and J by 7 bases, 5 bases remained unmatched. CDR1 is SGHRS, CDR2 YFSETQ, per germline. CDR3 DNA sequence: TGCGCCAGCAGCTCAGGGGGCGCGGGCGGGGAGCTGTTTTTT. It codes for CASSSGGAGGELFF.

The rearrangement links TRBV5-4 to TRBJ2-5; D may be TRBD2 (7 bases). V shed 4 bases and J shed 7 bases, with 23 bases lying between them. The CDR3 covers 16 residues. Per the germline V gene, CDR1 is SGHNT and CDR2 is YYREEE (reference sequence). This chain's CDR3 is CASSTSLGGAPGTQYF. The CDR3 DNA follows: TGTGCCAGCAGCACCTCCCTGGGGGGGGCGCCGGGGACCCAGTACTTC.

The genes are TRBV19 and TRBJ1-1; D gene ambiguous. This CDR3 comprises 15 residues. V dropped 6 bases and J dropped 0 bases, with 14 bases sitting between them. Per germline, CDR1 LNHDA and CDR2 SQIVND (reference sequence). CDR3 region: CASRALTGMNTEAFF. In DNA, the CDR3 is TGTGCCAGTAGGGCCTTGACCGGGATGAACACTGAAGCTTTCTTT.

The rearrangement joins TRBV6-1 to TRBJ1-5; the match to TRBD1 covers 7 bases. Germline lookup yields CDR1 MNHNS and CDR2 SASEGT. This CDR3 has 14 amino acids. The V gene end was trimmed by 6 bases and the J gene end by 6 bases; junction bases not matched to a gene: 8. The CDR3 nucleotides are TGTGCCAGCAGACAGGGGATTAGGGGTCAGCCCCAGCATTTT. Translation gives CASRQGIRGQPQHF.

The CDR3 DNA is TGTGCCAGCAGCCAAGAGGGAGGCCGGGAGACCCAGTACTTC. Its translation: CASSQEGGRETQYF. The chain couples TRBV4-2 to TRBJ2-5; the D gene is possibly TRBD2 (6 bases). V was trimmed by 0 bases and J by 5 bases, leaving 10 bases between them. This CDR3 region has 14 residues. In germline, CDR1 is LGHNA, CDR2 YNFKEQ.

The chain combines TRBV4-2 with TRBJ1-2; possible D gene TRBD1, 5 bases. The V gene lost 0 bases and the J gene lost 8 bases, with 22 bases spanning the gap. Looked up from germline, CDR1 is LGHNA and CDR2 is YNFKEQ. The CDR3 runs 17 residues. CDR3 nucleotides: TGTGCCAGCAGCCAAGATTCTGATGTGCCAGGGTGGAACGGCTACACCTTC. The encoded protein is CASSQDSDVPGWNGYTF.

CDR3 sequence: CASSEEWSLYNQPQHF. For the CDR3, the DNA is TGTGCCAGCAGTGAAGAATGGAGCCTCTATAATCAGCCCCAGCATTTT. The chain has TRBV6-1 and TRBJ1-5; D not resolved. Between the trimmed V and J ends, which lost 1 base and 4 bases, there was a span of 14 bases. Germline V lookup: CDR1 MNHNS, CDR2 SASEGT. This CDR3 contains 16 residues.

This clone came up a few times. The V call is TRBV19, the J call TRBJ1-1, with unresolved D. The CDR3 runs 14 residues. Germline values: CDR1 LNHDA, CDR2 SQIVND (reference sequence). Between the trimmed V and J ends, which lost 6 bases and 1 base, there was a span of 12 bases. The CDR3, as DNA: TGTGCCAGTAGCCCAAAGAGTAGGAACACTGAAGCTTTCTTT. Its translation: CASSPKSRNTEAFF.

This sequence joins TRBV5-6 and TRBJ2-7, with 9 positions matching TRBD2. Losses at the gene ends were 4 bases for V and 0 bases for J; bases not matched to a gene: 8. Germline values: CDR1 SGHDT, CDR2 YYEEEE. The CDR3 is made up of 16 amino acids. The CDR3 protein is CASSVIAGANSYEQYF. The DNA for the CDR3 is TGTGCCAGCAGCGTGATAGCGGGGGCAAACTCCTACGAGCAGTACTTC.

V usage is TRBV5-1 and J usage is TRBJ2-5; 9 positions agree with TRBD1. This CDR3 is built from 15 residues. The germline gives CDR1 SGHRS, CDR2 YFSETQ. Trimming took 4 bases from V and 1 from J; bases not matched to a gene: 5. CDR3 nucleotides: TGCGCCAGCAGCACTACAGGGGGCCCCCAAGAGACCCAGTACTTC. It codes for CASSTTGGPQETQYF.

The rearrangement links TRBV5-6 to TRBJ2-6, with 8 nucleotides matching TRBD1. Germline CDR1 and CDR2: SGHDT and YYEEEE. Unmatched junction bases numbered 10, after V lost 0 bases and J lost 2 bases. CDR3 length: 19 amino acids. CDR3 bases: TGTGCCAGCAGCTTGGTAGGCAGGGGGCTTAGGGCTGGGGCCAACGTCCTGACTTTC. Encoded protein: CASSLVGRGLRAGANVLTF.

The gene calls are TRBV5-8 and TRBJ1-1, with D possibly being TRBD1 (5 bases). V lost 2 bases and J lost 0, with 14 bases in between. There are 16 residues in the CDR3. CDR1 SGHTS and CDR2 YDEGEE come from the germline V gene. CDR3 residues: CASSFGRRGMNTEAFF. CDR3 nucleotides: TGTGCCAGCAGCTTCGGCAGGAGGGGAATGAACACTGAAGCTTTCTTT.